The text below deals with one T cell receptor beta chain. This record belongs to a study of shared clonotypes between healthy human individuals. CD8 cells classed as naive were CD45RO-negative and positively selected for CCR7, excluding terminally differentiated effector memory CD45RA+ cells. Assay used: immunoSEQ multiplex PCR; TCRdb lists only in-frame clones, some missing. The sample has 1.5 million to 2.5 million clones, about 95% seen once. Germline CDR1 reads MNHEY; CDR2 reads SVGAGI. This CDR3 is built from 13 residues. V lost 1 base and J lost 5, with 9 bases in between. This TCR was recovered from a man aged 18 to 30 in good health. The chain couples TRBV6-5 to TRBJ2-7; D is unclear. Material for sequencing was naive CD8+ T cells sorted from blood. The CDR3: CASSYFGPDEQYF. CDR3 nucleotide sequence: TGTGCCAGCAGTTACTTCGGTCCCGACGAGCAGTACTTC.